Included here is one T cell receptor (beta chain) sequence, with context. No antigen is known for it. Second doses were pooled across both intervals (about 4 or about 12 weeks). This entry comes from a study of T cell responses to AZD1222 COVID-19 vaccine. Germline V gene data show CDR1 as SNHLY and CDR2 as FYNNEI. The CDR3 is 15 residues long. The germline V and J ends were trimmed by 5 bases and 0 bases, with 10 bases remaining between them. The method was immunoSEQ multiplex PCR; TCRdb's version includes in-frame clones alone and lacks a portion of them. Altogether about 170,000 clones are present, 70% to 90% being singletons, with the ten largest covering about 1%. Broader study findings: Only six or seven AZD1222 recipients were seropositive at baseline.

The rearrangement links TRBV2 to TRBJ2-2, with D maybe TRBD1 (5 bases). This sequence originates from an adult who received the AZD1222 COVID-19 vaccine. Sequenced here: peripheral blood, sampled 28 days after the second AZD1222 dose. CDR3 residues: CASSQDIPNTGELFF. CDR3 nucleotides: TGTGCCAGCAGTCAGGACATTCCGAACACCGGGGAGCTGTTTTTT.